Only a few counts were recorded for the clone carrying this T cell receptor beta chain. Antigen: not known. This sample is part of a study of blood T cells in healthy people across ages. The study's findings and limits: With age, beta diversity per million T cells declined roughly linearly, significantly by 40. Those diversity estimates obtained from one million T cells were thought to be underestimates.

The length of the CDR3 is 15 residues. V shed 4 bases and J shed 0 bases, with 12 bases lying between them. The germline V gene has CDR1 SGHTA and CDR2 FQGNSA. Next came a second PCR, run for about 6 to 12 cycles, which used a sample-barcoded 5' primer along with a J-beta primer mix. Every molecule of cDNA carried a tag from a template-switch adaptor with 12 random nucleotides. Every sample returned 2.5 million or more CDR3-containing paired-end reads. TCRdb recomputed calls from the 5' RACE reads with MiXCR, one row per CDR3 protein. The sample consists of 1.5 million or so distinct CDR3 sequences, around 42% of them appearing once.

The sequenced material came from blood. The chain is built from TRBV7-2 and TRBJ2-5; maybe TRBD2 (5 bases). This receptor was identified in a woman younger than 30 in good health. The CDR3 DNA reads TGTGCCAGCAGCTCTCGGACTGCGTACCAAGAGACCCAGTACTTC. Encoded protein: CASSSRTAYQETQYF.